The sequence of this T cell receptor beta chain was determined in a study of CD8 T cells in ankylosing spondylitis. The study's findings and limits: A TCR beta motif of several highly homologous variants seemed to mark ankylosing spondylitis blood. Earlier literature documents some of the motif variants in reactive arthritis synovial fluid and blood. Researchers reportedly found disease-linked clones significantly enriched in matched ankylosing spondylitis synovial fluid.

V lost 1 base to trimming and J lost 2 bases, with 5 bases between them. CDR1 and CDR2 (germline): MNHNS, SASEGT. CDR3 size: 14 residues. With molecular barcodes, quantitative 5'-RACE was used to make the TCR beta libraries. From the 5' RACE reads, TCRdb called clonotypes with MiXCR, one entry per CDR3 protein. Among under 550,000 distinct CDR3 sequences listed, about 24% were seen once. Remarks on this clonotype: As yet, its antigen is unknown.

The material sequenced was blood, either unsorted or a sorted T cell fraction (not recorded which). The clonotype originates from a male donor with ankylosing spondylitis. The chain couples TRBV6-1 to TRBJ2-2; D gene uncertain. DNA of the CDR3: TGTGCCAGCAGTGAAGACACTAACACCGGGGAGCTGTTTTTT. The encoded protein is CASSEDTNTGELFF.